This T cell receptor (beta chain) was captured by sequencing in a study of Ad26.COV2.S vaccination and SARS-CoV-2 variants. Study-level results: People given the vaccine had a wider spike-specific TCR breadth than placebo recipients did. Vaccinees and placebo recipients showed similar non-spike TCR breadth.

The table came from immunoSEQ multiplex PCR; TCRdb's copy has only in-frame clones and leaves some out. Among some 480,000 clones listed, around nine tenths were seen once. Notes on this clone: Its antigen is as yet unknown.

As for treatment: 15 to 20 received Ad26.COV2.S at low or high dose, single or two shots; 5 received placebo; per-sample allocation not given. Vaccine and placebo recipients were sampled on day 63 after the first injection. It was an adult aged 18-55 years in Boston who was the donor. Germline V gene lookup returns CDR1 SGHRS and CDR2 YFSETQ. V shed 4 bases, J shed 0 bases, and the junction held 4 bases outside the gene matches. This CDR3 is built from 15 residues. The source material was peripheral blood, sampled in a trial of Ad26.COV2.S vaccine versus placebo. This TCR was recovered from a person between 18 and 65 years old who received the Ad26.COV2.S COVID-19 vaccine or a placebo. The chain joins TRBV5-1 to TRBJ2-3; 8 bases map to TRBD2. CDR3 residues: CASSVGLASTDTQYF. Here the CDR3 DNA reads TGCGCCAGCAGCGTCGGACTAGCCAGCACAGATACGCAGTATTTT.